These 18 T cell receptor beta chains originate from one sample sequenced in a study of blood T cell repertoires in COVID-19. TCRdb's table, derived via immunoSEQ multiplex PCR, lists solely in-frame clones and lacks some. Of about 180,000 clones listed, roughly nine tenths are singletons. The specimen sequenced was peripheral blood. The receptors derive from a man in his 70s with active or convalescent COVID-19.

The chain joins TRBV29-1 to TRBJ2-3, with D possibly TRBD1 on 5 matching bases. There are 12 residues in the CDR3. The V gene lost 4 bases and the J gene lost 4 bases, with 9 bases spanning the gap. CDR1 is SQVTM and CDR2 is ANQGSEA in the germline V gene. This CDR3 reads CSVVQASDTQYF. In nucleotides, the CDR3 is TGCAGCGTTGTACAGGCCTCAGATACGCAGTATTTT.

The rearrangement uses TRBV9 and TRBJ2-5; 7 bases match TRBD1. The CDR3 is 15 amino acids. The trim removed 0 bases at V and 2 bases at J, leaving 4 bases unmatched. From germline, CDR1 is SGDLS and CDR2 YYNGEE. CDR3: CASSVDGTVQETQYF. The CDR3 coding sequence is TGTGCCAGCAGCGTAGATGGGACAGTACAAGAGACCCAGTACTTC.

V is TRBV28 and J is TRBJ1-5, with D perhaps matching TRBD1 (5 bases). Trimming shortened V by 6 bases and J by 15 bases, and 18 bases separated the two germline ends. Germline V gene lookup returns CDR1 MDHEN and CDR2 SYDVKM. The CDR3 covers 12 residues. Written as DNA, the CDR3 is TGTGCCAGCAGCCCCGTCGACAGAATTTCGCATTTT. This gives the protein CASSPVDRISHF. The whole variable domain, filled in from reference TRBV28 and TRBJ1-5, reads DVKVTQSSRYLVKRTGEKVFLECVQDMDHENMFWYRQDPGLGLRLIYFSYDVKMKEKGDIPEGYSVSREKKERFSLILESASTNQTSMYLCASSPVDRISHFGDGTRLSIL.

The chain links TRBV28 to TRBJ1-6; D might be TRBD1 (6 bases). V lost 7 bases to trimming and J lost 8 bases, with 18 bases between them. Germline V CDR1 and CDR2: MDHEN, SYDVKM. This CDR3 contains 15 residues. Here the CDR3 DNA reads TGTGCCAGCAACTCCTTAACAGGGACCGATTCACCCCTCCACTTT. Translated: CASNSLTGTDSPLHF. Complete variable domain (other parts from reference TRBV28 and TRBJ1-6): DVKVTQSSRYLVKRTGEKVFLECVQDMDHENMFWYRQDPGLGLRLIYFSYDVKMKEKGDIPEGYSVSREKKERFSLILESASTNQTSMYLCASNSLTGTDSPLHFGNGTRLTVT.

This chain joins TRBV30 and TRBJ1-1, with D perhaps matching TRBD1 (6 bases). There are 18 residues in the CDR3. The germline gives CDR1 GTSNPN, CDR2 SVGIG (reference sequence). V dropped 0 bases and J dropped 2 bases, with 22 bases sitting between them. The CDR3 sequence is CAWSVPDSGTLGNTEAFF. CDR3 DNA sequence: TGTGCCTGGAGTGTCCCGGACAGCGGGACTCTCGGAAACACTGAAGCTTTCTTT.

The chain couples TRBV18 to TRBJ1-1, with D possibly TRBD1 on 6 matching bases. V lost 5 bases and J lost 2, with 15 bases in between. CDR3 length: 15 amino acids. Germline V lookup: CDR1 KGHSH, CDR2 LQKENI. The CDR3 reads CASSATGTPNTEAFF. The DNA of the CDR3 is TGTGCCAGCTCAGCAACCGGGACACCCAACACTGAAGCTTTCTTT. Filled out from reference TRBV18 and TRBJ1-1, the complete variable domain reads NAGVMQNPRHLVRRRGQEARLRCSPMKGHSHVYWYRQLPEEGLKFMVYLQKENIIDESGMPKERFSAEFPKEGPSILRIQQVVRGDSAAYFCASSATGTPNTEAFFGQGTRLTVV.

The V gene is TRBV5-1, the J gene TRBJ2-5, with 7 nucleotides matching TRBD2. V shed 1 base, J shed 5 bases, and the junction held 11 bases outside the gene matches. This CDR3 has 16 residues. Germline CDR1 reads SGHRS; CDR2 reads YFSETQ. The DNA of the CDR3 is TGCGCCAGCAGCTTGATCCCTAGCTCCGGGGGGGAGACCCAGTACTTC. This translates into CASSLIPSSGGETQYF.

The chain couples TRBV28 to TRBJ1-2, with 7 bases identical to TRBD1. Germline loops: CDR1 MDHEN, CDR2 SYDVKM. The CDR3 spans 16 residues. The ends lost 4 bases at V and 8 bases at J; junction bases unmatched: 16. The CDR3 nucleotides read TGTGCCAGCAGTTCTACCCAGCGACAGGGTTTGGAAGGCTACACCTTC. Its translation: CASSSTQRQGLEGYTF.

V gene TRBV2 combines with J gene TRBJ2-7; possibly TRBD2 for D (6 bases). With 7 bases removed from V and 7 bases from J, the gap between germline ends came to 20 bases. The V gene's germline CDR1 is SNHLY and CDR2 FYNNEI. The CDR3 has 14 amino acids. The CDR3 coding sequence is TGTGCCAGCACCCCGGACGGGAGACTACGGGAGCAGTACTTC. This translates into CASTPDGRLREQYF.

This chain uses TRBV2 with TRBJ1-5; D is possibly TRBD1 (6 bases). V lost 3 bases, J lost 8 bases, and 17 bases lay in between. This CDR3 region has 15 residues. Germline loops: CDR1 SNHLY, CDR2 FYNNEI. In nucleotides, the CDR3 is TGTGCCAGCAGTGAGGGGTTCAGGGGAGAGGAGCCCCAGCATTTT. Residues: CASSEGFRGEEPQHF. The full variable domain, its missing parts supplied by reference TRBV2 and TRBJ1-5, is EPEVTQTPSHQVTQMGQEVILRCVPISNHLYFYWYRQILGQKVEFLVSFYNNEISEKSEIFDDQFSVERPDGSNFTLKIRSTKLEDSAMYFCASSEGFRGEEPQHFGDGTRLSIL.

This chain joins TRBV12-3 or TRBV12-4 and TRBJ1-5; D remains unclear. The CDR3 is 13 residues long. V lost 7 bases and J 4 bases, leaving 11 bases between the germline ends. The CDR3 is CASKNSRNQPQHF. The DNA of the CDR3 is TGTGCCAGCAAAAACAGCCGGAATCAGCCCCAGCATTTT.

The J gene is TRBJ1-2, the V gene TRBV28; TRBD1 agrees at 9 bases. CDR3 length: 17 amino acids. V gave up 6 bases and J gave up 4 bases; unmatched junction bases: 15. Germline CDR1 MDHEN, CDR2 SYDVKM. CDR3 loop: CASSSGTGWPQGYGYTF. CDR3 DNA sequence: TGTGCCAGCAGCTCCGGGACAGGGTGGCCCCAGGGCTATGGCTACACCTTC.

The chain carries TRBV11-2 and TRBJ2-7; weak D call: TRBD1 (6 bases). Trimming left V 5 bases short and J 7 bases short, with 18 bases between. The CDR3 runs 14 residues. Germline V gives CDR1 SGHAT, CDR2 FQNNGV. Here the CDR3 DNA reads TGTGCCAGCAGCCCAAGGGACACGGCTAGGGAGCAGTACTTC. Protein sequence: CASSPRDTAREQYF.

V gene TRBV19 combines with J gene TRBJ1-4; 9 bases agree with TRBD1. The germline V gene encodes CDR1 LNHDA and CDR2 SQIVND (reference sequence). The trim removed 6 bases at V and 7 bases at J, leaving 6 bases unmatched. There are 14 residues in the CDR3. The CDR3 region is CASRFTGGREKLFF. CDR3 in DNA: TGTGCCAGTAGGTTCACAGGGGGCCGTGAAAAACTGTTTTTT.

CDR3 in DNA: TGTGCCAGCAGCTTAGGCGGGAGAATATACGAGCAGTACTTC. Amino acid sequence: CASSLGGRIYEQYF. The chain carries TRBV11-2 and TRBJ2-7; 7 nucleotides align to TRBD2. V shed 1 base and J 4 bases; nucleotides not matched to a gene: 4. This CDR3 has 14 amino acids. Germline assignment: CDR1 SGHAT and CDR2 FQNNGV.

This clone has just a few counts. This sequence joins TRBV9 and TRBJ1-5, with TRBD1 matching 9 bases. The J segment lost 6 bases and the V segment lost 3 bases, leaving 7 bases of the junction unmatched. The CDR3 is 15 amino acids. The germline V gene encodes CDR1 SGDLS and CDR2 YYNGEE. CDR3 region: CASSGLGTGPQPQHF. The CDR3 coding sequence is TGTGCCAGCAGCGGACTCGGGACAGGGCCTCAGCCCCAGCATTTT.

The rearrangement uses TRBV19 and TRBJ2-5; 10 positions match TRBD1. CDR1 LNHDA and CDR2 SQIVND come from the germline V gene (reference sequence). The trim removed 4 bases at V and 4 bases at J, leaving 3 bases unmatched. The CDR3 contains 14 residues. CDR3 amino acids: CASSKRDRGETQYF. DNA for the CDR3: TGTGCCAGTAGTAAGAGGGACAGGGGAGAGACCCAGTACTTC.

The chain uses TRBV7-9 and TRBJ1-2; D remains unclear. The CDR3 has 15 residues. Germline lookup yields CDR1 SEHNR and CDR2 FQNEAQ (reference sequence). Trimming took 1 base from V and 8 from J, leaving 17 bases between them. In DNA form, the CDR3 reads TGTGCCAGCAGCTTAGATTCGGGAACTGGCGGCGGCTACACCTTC. Translated, it gives CASSLDSGTGGGYTF.